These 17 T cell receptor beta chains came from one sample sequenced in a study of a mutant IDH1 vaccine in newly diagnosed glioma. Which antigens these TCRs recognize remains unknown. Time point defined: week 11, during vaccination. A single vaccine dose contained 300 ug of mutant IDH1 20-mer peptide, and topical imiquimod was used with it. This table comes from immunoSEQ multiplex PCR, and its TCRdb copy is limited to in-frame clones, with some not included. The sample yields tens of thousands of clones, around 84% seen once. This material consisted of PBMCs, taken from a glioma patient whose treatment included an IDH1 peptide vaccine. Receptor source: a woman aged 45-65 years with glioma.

CDR3 bases: TGTGCCAGCAGTCGAACAGGGGCCTCACCCCTCCACTTT. This sequence encodes CASSRTGASPLHF. The chain couples TRBV6-5 to TRBJ1-6, with 7 bases lining up with TRBD1. V shed 5 bases and J 10 bases; nucleotides not matched to a gene: 5. Germline-derived CDR1 and CDR2 are MNHEY and SVGAGI. This CDR3 has 13 residues.

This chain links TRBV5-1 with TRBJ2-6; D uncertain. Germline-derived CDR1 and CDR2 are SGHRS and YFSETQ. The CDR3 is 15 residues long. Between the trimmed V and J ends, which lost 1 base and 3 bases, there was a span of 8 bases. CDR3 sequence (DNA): TGCGCCAGCAGCTTGATTGGGCTTGGGGCCAACGTCCTGACTTTC. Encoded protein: CASSLIGLGANVLTF.

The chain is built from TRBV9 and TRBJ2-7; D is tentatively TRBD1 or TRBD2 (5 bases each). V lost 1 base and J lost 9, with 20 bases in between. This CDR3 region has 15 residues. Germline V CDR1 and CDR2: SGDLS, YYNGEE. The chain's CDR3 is CASSVSDSPRVGQYF. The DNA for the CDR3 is TGTGCCAGCAGCGTATCCGACAGCCCGAGGGTTGGGCAGTACTTC.

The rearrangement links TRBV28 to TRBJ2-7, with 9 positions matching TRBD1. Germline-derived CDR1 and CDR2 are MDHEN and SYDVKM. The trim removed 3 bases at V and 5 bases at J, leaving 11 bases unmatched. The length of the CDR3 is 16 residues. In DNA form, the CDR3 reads TGTGCCAGCAGTTTCTTGGGGACAGGGAAGGGCAACGAGCAGTACTTC. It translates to CASSFLGTGKGNEQYF.

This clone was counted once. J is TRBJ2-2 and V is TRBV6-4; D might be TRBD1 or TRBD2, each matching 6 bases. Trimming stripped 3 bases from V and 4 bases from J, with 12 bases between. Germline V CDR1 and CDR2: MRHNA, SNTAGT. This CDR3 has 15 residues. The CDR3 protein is CASSDTGAGTGELFF. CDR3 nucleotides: TGTGCCAGCAGTGATACGGGGGCGGGCACCGGGGAGCTGTTTTTT.

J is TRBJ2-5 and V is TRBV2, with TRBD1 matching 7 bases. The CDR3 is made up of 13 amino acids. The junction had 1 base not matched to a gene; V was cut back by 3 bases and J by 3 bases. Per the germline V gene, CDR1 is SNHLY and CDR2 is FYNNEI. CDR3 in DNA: TGTGCCAGCAGTGATCAGGGGGAAGAGACCCAGTACTTC. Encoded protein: CASSDQGEETQYF.

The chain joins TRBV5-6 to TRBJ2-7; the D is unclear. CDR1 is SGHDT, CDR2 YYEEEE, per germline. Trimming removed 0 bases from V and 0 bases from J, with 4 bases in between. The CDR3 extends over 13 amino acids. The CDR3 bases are TGTGCCAGCAGCTTGGCAGCCTCCTACGAGCAGTACTTC. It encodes CASSLAASYEQYF. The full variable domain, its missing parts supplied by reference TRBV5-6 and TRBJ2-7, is DAGVTQSPTHLIKTRGQQVTLRCSPKSGHDTVSWYQQALGQGPQFIFQYYEEEERQRGNFPDRFSGHQFPNYSSELNVNALLLGDSALYLCASSLAASYEQYFGPGTRLTVT.

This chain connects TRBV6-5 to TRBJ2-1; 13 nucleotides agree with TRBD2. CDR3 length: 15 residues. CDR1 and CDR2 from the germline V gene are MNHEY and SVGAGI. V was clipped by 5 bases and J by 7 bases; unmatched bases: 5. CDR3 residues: CASSKTGLAGNEQFF. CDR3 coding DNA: TGTGCCAGCAGTAAGACGGGACTAGCGGGGAATGAGCAGTTCTTC.

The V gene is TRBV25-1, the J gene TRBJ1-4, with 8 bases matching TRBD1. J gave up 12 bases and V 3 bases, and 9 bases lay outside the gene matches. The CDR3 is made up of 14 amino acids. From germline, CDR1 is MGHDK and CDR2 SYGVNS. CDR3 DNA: TGTGCCAGCAGTGAGACAGGGGTAAGGTTTGAACTGTTTTTT. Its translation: CASSETGVRFELFF.

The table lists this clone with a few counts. Here the CDR3 DNA reads TGTGCCAGCAGCCCTCGAAGAACTAATGAAAAACTGTTTTTT. This sequence encodes CASSPRRTNEKLFF. The rearrangement joins TRBV14 to TRBJ1-4; no clear D. CDR1 SGHDN and CDR2 FVKESK come from the germline V gene. The V end was cut by 4 bases, the J end by 1 base, with 7 bases between. The CDR3 consists of 14 residues.

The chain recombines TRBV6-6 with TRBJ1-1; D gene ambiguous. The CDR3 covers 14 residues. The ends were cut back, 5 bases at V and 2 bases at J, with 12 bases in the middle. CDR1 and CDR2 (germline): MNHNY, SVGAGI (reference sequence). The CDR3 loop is CASSRGVANTEAFF. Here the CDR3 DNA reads TGTGCCAGCAGTCGAGGAGTTGCTAACACTGAAGCTTTCTTT.

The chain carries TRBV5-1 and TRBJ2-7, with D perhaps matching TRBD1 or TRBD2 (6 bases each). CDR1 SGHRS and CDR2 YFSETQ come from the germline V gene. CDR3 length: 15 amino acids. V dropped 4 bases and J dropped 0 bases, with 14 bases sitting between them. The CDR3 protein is CASSQGGSTSYEQYF. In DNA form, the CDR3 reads TGCGCCAGCAGCCAAGGGGGGTCGACCTCCTACGAGCAGTACTTC.

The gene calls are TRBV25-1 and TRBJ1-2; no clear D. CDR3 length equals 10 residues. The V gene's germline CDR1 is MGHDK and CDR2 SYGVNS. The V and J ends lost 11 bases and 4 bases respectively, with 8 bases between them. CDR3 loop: CAAYSYGYTF. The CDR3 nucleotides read TGTGCCGCCTACAGCTATGGCTACACCTTC.

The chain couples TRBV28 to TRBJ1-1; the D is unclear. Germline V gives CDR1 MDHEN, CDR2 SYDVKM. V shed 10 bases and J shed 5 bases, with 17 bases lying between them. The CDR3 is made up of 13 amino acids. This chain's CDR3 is CAIYNPGGTEAFF. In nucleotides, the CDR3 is TGTGCCATCTATAATCCCGGCGGGACTGAAGCTTTCTTT. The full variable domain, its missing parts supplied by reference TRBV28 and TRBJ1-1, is DVKVTQSSRYLVKRTGEKVFLECVQDMDHENMFWYRQDPGLGLRLIYFSYDVKMKEKGDIPEGYSVSREKKERFSLILESASTNQTSMYLCAIYNPGGTEAFFGQGTRLTVV.

CDR3 region: CASGLGMGGSYEQYF. CDR3 DNA: TGTGCCAGCGGACTTGGGATGGGCGGCTCCTACGAGCAGTACTTC. V gene TRBV27 combines with J gene TRBJ2-7; possible D gene TRBD2, 5 bases. V lost 8 bases and J lost 0, with 17 bases in between. Germline V gene data show CDR1 as MNHEY and CDR2 as SMNVEV (reference sequence). This CDR3 region has 15 residues.

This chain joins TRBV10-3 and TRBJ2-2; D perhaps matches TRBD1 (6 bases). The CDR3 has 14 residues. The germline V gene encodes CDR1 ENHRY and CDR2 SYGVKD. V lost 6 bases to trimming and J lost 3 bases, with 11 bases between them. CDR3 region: CAIRRGSDTGELFF. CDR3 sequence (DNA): TGTGCCATCAGGAGGGGGTCCGACACCGGGGAGCTGTTTTTT.

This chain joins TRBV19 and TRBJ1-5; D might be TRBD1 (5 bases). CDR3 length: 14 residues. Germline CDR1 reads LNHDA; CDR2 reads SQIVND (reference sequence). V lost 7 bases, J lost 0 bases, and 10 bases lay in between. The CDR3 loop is CASKWDGSNQPQHF. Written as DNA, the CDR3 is TGTGCCAGTAAATGGGACGGTAGCAATCAGCCCCAGCATTTT.